These T cell receptor beta chains were read from a single sample in a study of control samples from healthy donors and cancer patients. Measured with immunoSEQ multiplex PCR; TCRdb has only the in-frame clones, and not every one. The sample has roughly 130,000 clones, approximately 94% seen once. Sequencing input: PBMCs. The receptor source for this set is a man between 45 and 60 years old with head and neck cancer. CDR3s include the opening cysteine and the closing phenylalanine or tryptophan. A D gene is named only where the DNA matches it firmly. Size is omitted from some rows. Given values are once, few, many or a class for expanded clones.

D gene,J gene,V gene,clone size,CDR3 protein,CDR3 DNA
TRBD1,TRBJ2-1,TRBV5-1,NA,CASSYSAGTGRNEQFF,TGCGCCAGCAGCTATTCCGCCGGGACAGGGCGCAATGAGCAGTTCTTC
TRBD1,TRBJ1-5,TRBV30,NA,CAWSTWTGGNQPQHF,TGTGCCTGGAGTACTTGGACAGGGGGCAATCAGCCCCAGCATTTT
NA,TRBJ1-4,TRBV30,NA,CAWQVGAHEKLFF,TGTGCCTGGCAAGTCGGGGCGCATGAAAAACTGTTTTTT
NA,TRBJ1-4,TRBV4-1,NA,CASSRDPQGGEKLFF,TGCGCCAGCAGCCGTGACCCACAGGGAGGTGAAAAACTGTTTTTT
TRBD2,TRBJ2-3,TRBV5-1,NA,CASSLGGGEDTQYF,TGCGCCAGCAGCTTGGGCGGGGGGGAAGATACGCAGTATTTT
TRBD2,TRBJ2-2,TRBV4-3,NA,CASSQGTSLANTGELFF,TGCGCCAGCAGCCAAGGGACTAGCCTCGCGAACACCGGGGAGCTGTTTTTT
NA,TRBJ1-3,TRBV5-1,NA,CASSLEGGSGNTIYF,TGCGCCAGCAGCTTGGAGGGGGGCTCTGGAAACACCATATATTTT
NA,TRBJ1-4,TRBV28,NA,CASSRGPPGHEKLFF,TGTGCCAGCAGTCGGGGACCGCCCGGGCATGAAAAACTGTTTTTT
NA,TRBJ1-3,TRBV19,NA,CASRQGGIRNTIYF,TGTGCCAGTAGACAGGGAGGGATCAGAAACACCATATATTTT
NA,TRBJ2-1,TRBV18,NA,CASSPASGYNEQFF,TGTGCCAGCTCGCCGGCATCAGGATACAATGAGCAGTTCTTC
TRBD1,TRBJ1-1,TRBV7-2,few,CASSAQGARYTEAFF,TGTGCCAGCAGCGCGCAGGGGGCGCGTTACACTGAAGCTTTCTTT
TRBD1,TRBJ1-1,TRBV7-2,NA,CASSYDRGGTEAFF,TGTGCCAGCAGTTATGACAGGGGTGGCACTGAAGCTTTCTTT
TRBD1,TRBJ2-3,TRBV2,NA,CASSRDRGWGLDTQYF,TGTGCCAGCAGTCGTGACAGGGGGTGGGGTTTAGATACGCAGTATTTT
NA,TRBJ2-7,TRBV29-1,NA,CSVLDYEQYF,TGCAGCGTTTTGGACTACGAGCAGTACTTC
NA,TRBJ1-2,TRBV29-1,NA,CSVETGTATPLHRDYGYTF,TGCAGCGTTGAAACCGGGACTGCTACCCCCTTACATCGGGACTATGGCTACACCTTC
NA,TRBJ2-7,TRBV19,NA,CASSILLQGHEQYF,TGTGCCAGTAGTATATTGTTACAGGGCCACGAGCAGTACTTC
NA,TRBJ2-7,TRBV5-4,NA,CASSSGTSYEQYF,TGTGCCAGCAGCTCCGGGACATCCTACGAGCAGTACTTC
TRBD1,TRBJ2-3,TRBV10-3,once,CAISEPPTGVSTDTQYF,TGTGCCATCAGTGAGCCCCCGACAGGGGTTAGCACAGATACGCAGTATTTT
TRBD1,TRBJ2-2,TRBV24-1,NA,CATRDRAFGELFF,TGTGCCACAAGGGACAGGGCCTTCGGGGAGCTGTTTTTT
TRBD1,TRBJ1-6,TRBV5-1,NA,CASSFDRGQSYNSPLHF,TGCGCCAGCAGCTTCGACAGGGGGCAAAGTTATAATTCACCCCTCCACTTT
TRBD2,TRBJ2-1,TRBV7-9,few,CASSLGEGEQFF,TGTGCCAGCAGCTTGGGGGAGGGTGAGCAGTTCTTC
TRBD2,TRBJ2-3,TRBV19,few,CASSQLPNFLAGGRADTQYF,TGTGCCAGTAGTCAACTCCCAAATTTTCTAGCGGGGGGGCGGGCAGATACGCAGTATTTT
TRBD1,TRBJ1-1,TRBV7-2,NA,CASRERDRPMNTEAFF,TGTGCCAGCAGGGAACGGGACAGACCTATGAACACTGAAGCTTTCTTT
NA,TRBJ1-1,TRBV9,NA,CASSVDPGGTEAFF,TGTGCCAGCAGCGTAGATCCGGGGGGGACTGAAGCTTTCTTT
NA,TRBJ2-7,TRBV15,NA,CATSRDNSYEQYF,TGTGCCACCAGCAGAGATAACAGCTACGAGCAGTACTTC
TRBD2,TRBJ2-1,TRBV5-1,NA,CASSNRLTSGGNEQFF,TGCGCCAGCAGCAACCGTCTGACTAGCGGGGGAAATGAGCAGTTCTTC
NA,TRBJ2-5,TRBV7-8,NA,CASSRIGGQETQYF,TGTGCCAGCAGCCGTATAGGGGGGCAAGAGACCCAGTACTTC
NA,TRBJ2-3,TRBV7-2,few,CASRPGRKTDTQYF,TGTGCCAGCAGACCGGGTCGCAAAACAGATACGCAGTATTTT
NA,TRBJ1-5,TRBV6-5,NA,CASRAHGVNNQPQHF,TGTGCCAGCAGAGCCCACGGGGTGAACAATCAGCCCCAGCATTTT
TRBD1,TRBJ2-7,TRBV6-5,NA,CASSSPGTGSYEQYF,TGTGCCAGCAGTTCCCCCGGGACAGGCTCCTACGAGCAGTACTTC
NA,TRBJ2-6,TRBV15,NA,CATSRDRRGYGANVLTF,TGTGCCACCAGCAGAGATCGAAGAGGGTATGGGGCCAACGTCCTGACTTTC
NA,TRBJ2-1,TRBV5-4,NA,CASSPQGGPYNEQFF,TGTGCCAGCAGCCCGCAGGGGGGCCCCTACAATGAGCAGTTCTTC
NA,TRBJ2-3,TRBV6-5,NA,CASSYSTGASTDTQYF,TGTGCCAGCAGTTACTCGACGGGGGCTAGCACAGATACGCAGTATTTT
TRBD1,TRBJ2-2,TRBV27,NA,CASSLRRQGNAGELFF,TGTGCCAGCAGTTTACGGAGACAGGGGAACGCCGGGGAGCTGTTTTTT
NA,TRBJ2-1,TRBV7-2,NA,CASSRQRAANEQFF,TGTGCCAGCAGCCGTCAGAGGGCCGCCAATGAGCAGTTCTTC
NA,TRBJ2-7,TRBV5-1,NA,CASRKSGVRTYEQYF,TGCGCCAGCAGAAAGTCCGGGGTTCGGACCTACGAGCAGTACTTC
NA,TRBJ2-7,TRBV7-8,NA,CASSLGGGPAYEQYF,TGTGCCAGCAGCTTAGGGGGGGGGCCAGCCTACGAGCAGTACTTC
NA,TRBJ2-1,TRBV7-2,NA,CASSYKWSYNEQFF,TGTGCCAGCAGCTACAAATGGTCCTACAATGAGCAGTTCTTC
TRBD2,TRBJ2-3,TRBV4-1,once,CASRRTRMEDTQYF,TGCGCCAGCAGGCGGACTAGAATGGAAGATACGCAGTATTTT
NA,TRBJ2-5,TRBV5-1,NA,CASSFRSTETQYF,TGCGCCAGCAGCTTTCGTTCGACGGAGACCCAGTACTTC
NA,TRBJ1-5,TRBV11-2,NA,CASSSNSNQPQHF,TGTGCCAGCAGCTCCAATAGCAATCAGCCCCAGCATTTT
NA,TRBJ2-7,TRBV19,NA,CASSIQVLYEQYF,TGTGCCAGTAGTATACAGGTCCTCTACGAGCAGTACTTC
NA,TRBJ2-3,TRBV10-3,NA,CAISESGDRDTQYF,TGTGCCATCAGTGAGTCAGGTGACCGAGATACGCAGTATTTT
NA,TRBJ1-5,TRBV28,NA,CASENTDNQPQHF,TGTGCCAGCGAAAACACCGACAATCAGCCCCAGCATTTT
NA,TRBJ1-2,TRBV29-1,NA,CSAATGPNYGYTF,TGCAGCGCTGCGACAGGACCGAACTATGGCTACACCTTC
NA,TRBJ2-2,TRBV7-3,NA,CASSLRSGELFF,TGTGCCAGCAGCTTACGCAGCGGGGAGCTGTTTTTT
NA,TRBJ1-6,TRBV3-1/TRBV3-2,NA,CASSQTGYPLHF,TGTGCCAGCAGCCAAACCGGGTATCCCCTCCACTTT
NA,TRBJ2-6,TRBV6-5,NA,CASSAKGSGANVLTF,TGTGCCAGCAGCGCAAAGGGCTCTGGGGCCAACGTCCTGACTTTC
NA,TRBJ2-2,TRBV30,NA,CACVQLTGELFF,TGTGCCTGCGTACAGCTCACCGGGGAGCTGTTTTTT
NA,TRBJ1-2,TRBV6-2/TRBV6-3,NA,CASSGQGNYGYTF,TGTGCCAGCAGTGGTCAGGGCAACTATGGCTACACCTTC
TRBD2,TRBJ2-1,TRBV9,NA,CASSGLSTGLALEQFF,TGTGCCAGCAGCGGGCTCTCCACGGGACTAGCCCTTGAGCAGTTCTTC
NA,TRBJ2-4,TRBV13,NA,CASSLGGKNIQYF,TGTGCCAGCAGCTTGGGTGGGAAAAACATTCAGTACTTC